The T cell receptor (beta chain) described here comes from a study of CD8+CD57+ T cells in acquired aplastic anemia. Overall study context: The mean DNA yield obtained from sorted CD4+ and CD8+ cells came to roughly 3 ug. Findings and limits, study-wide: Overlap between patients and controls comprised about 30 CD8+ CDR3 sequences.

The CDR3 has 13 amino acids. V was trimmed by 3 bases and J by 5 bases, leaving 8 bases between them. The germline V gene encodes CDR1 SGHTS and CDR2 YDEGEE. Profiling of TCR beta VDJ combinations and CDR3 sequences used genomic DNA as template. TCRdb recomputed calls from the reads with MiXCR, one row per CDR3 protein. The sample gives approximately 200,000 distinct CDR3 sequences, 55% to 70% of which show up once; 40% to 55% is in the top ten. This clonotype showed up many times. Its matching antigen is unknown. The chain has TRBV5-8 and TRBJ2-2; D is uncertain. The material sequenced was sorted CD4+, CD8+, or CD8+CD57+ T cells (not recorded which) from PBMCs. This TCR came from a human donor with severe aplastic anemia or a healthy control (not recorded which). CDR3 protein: CASSSGETGELFF. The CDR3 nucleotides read TGTGCCAGCAGCTCAGGAGAAACCGGGGAGCTGTTTTTT.